This entry lists 2 T cell receptor beta chains sequenced from one sample in a study of vaccination and CD4 T cells after COVID-19. These TCRs' antigens remain unknown. Treatment given: roughly ten-day PBMC culture with coronavirus spike peptide pools or control peptides (ViraFEST assay). Once obtained from cultured CD4+ T cells, the DNA was sequenced using the Oncomine TCR Beta short-read assay. TCRdb re-called the PCR reads through MiXCR, storing one row per CDR3 protein. This table holds 10,000 to 15,000 distinct CDR3 sequences, roughly 70% found once. Sequenced sample: CD4+ T cells from blood, cultured in vitro. The receptor set was obtained from a human donor who had recovered from COVID-19.

The chain employs TRBV20-1 and TRBJ2-5; 9 bases are a match to TRBD2. Per the germline V gene, CDR1 is DFQATT and CDR2 is SNEGSKA (reference sequence). CDR3 length: 16 residues. The ends lost 7 bases at V and 4 bases at J; junction bases unmatched: 16. The CDR3 reads CSVPWGGGALRETQYF. The DNA of the CDR3 is TGCAGTGTCCCTTGGGGCGGGGGGGCCTTAAGAGAGACCCAGTACTTC.

Concerning this clonotype itself: One end of the junction is discordant with germline, which a read error may explain. V usage is TRBV7-2 and J usage is TRBJ2-7; the D call may be TRBD1 or TRBD2 (6 bases each). This CDR3 contains 17 residues. CDR1 SGHTA and CDR2 FQGNSA come from the germline V gene. CDR3 sequence (DNA): TGTGCCAGCAGCCTAGCAGCCACCTCCGGGGGCTACTACGAGCAGTACTTC. Translation gives CASSLAATSGGYYEQYF.